This TCR beta chain was recovered during a study of blood T cell repertoires in COVID-19. CDR1 and CDR2 (germline): SQVTM, ANQGSEA. The CDR3 has 13 residues. Some clones are missing from TCRdb's copy, which holds only in-frame ones; the method was immunoSEQ multiplex PCR. The table records about 250,000 clones, more than 65% of them present only once. The source is a man aged 45 to 65 with active or convalescent COVID-19. The chain has TRBV29-1 and TRBJ1-1; 9 bases align to TRBD1. The sequencing sample was made of peripheral blood. The CDR3 DNA follows: TGCAGGACTCAGGACAGGGGTGTTACTGAAGCTTTCTTT. Amino acid sequence: CRTQDRGVTEAFF.